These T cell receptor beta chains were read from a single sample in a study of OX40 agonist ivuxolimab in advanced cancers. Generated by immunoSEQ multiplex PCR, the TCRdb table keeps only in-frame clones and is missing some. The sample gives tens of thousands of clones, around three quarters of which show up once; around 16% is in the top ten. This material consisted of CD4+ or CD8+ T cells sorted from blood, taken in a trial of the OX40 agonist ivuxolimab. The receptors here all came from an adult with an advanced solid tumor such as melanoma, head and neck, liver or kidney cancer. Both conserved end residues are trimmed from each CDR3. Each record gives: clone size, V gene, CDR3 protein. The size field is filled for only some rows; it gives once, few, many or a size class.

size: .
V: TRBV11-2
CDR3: ASSLSTEDPSYNEQF

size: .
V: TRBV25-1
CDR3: ASSEGAFSSYEQY

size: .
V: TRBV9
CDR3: ASTPTETGRETQY

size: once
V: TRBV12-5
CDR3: ASGFFTGGNTEAF

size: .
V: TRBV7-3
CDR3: ASSLIQGATDTQY

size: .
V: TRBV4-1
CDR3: ASSQDRAGGIFTDTQY

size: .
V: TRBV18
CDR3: ASSPREGGTDTQY

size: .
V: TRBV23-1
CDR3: ASSQSIFQLANTGELF

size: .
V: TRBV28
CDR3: ASTLTGVANTEAF

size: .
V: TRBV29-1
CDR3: SVEDWGSYGYT

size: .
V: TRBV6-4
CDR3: ASSEGLATDTQY

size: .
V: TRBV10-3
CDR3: AISVGTGPQPQH

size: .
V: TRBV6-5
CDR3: ASSAYSGDSYEQY

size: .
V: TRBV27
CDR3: ASSPDGQITIYNEQF

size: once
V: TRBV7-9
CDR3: ASSTRDRATDTQY